The 20 T cell receptor delta chains below come from one sample, sequenced in a study of Vδ1+ human thymocytes. General study findings and limits: Thymic TRG and TRD repertoires appeared highly polyclonal, with Gaussian CDR3 length distributions.

Sequences come from RNA converted to cDNA by reverse transcription. The CDR3 regions were amplified by multiplex PCR from V-gene primers to a constant-region primer. TCRdb processed the multiplex PCR reads again with the CATT caller. The sample has 80,000 or so delta-chain clones, around 32% seen once. These receptors are not linked to any known antigen. The material sequenced was Vdelta1+ gamma-delta thymocytes from the thymus. Specified subset: FACS-sorted CD3+ TCRalphabeta- TCRVdelta1+ TCRVdelta2- thymocytes. The source is a boy in the first two years of life who had congenital heart surgery.

Comments on this clone: Other nucleotide sequences from this sample produce the same CDR3. The V gene is TRDV1, the J gene TRDJ1; TRDD3 aligns across 12 bases. Germline assignment: CDR1 TSWWSYY and CDR2 QGS. CDR3 length: 21 residues. The CDR3 DNA reads TGTGCCCTGGGGGGACTCCTAGGCGCTGGGGGATACGGAAGTTACACCGATAAACTCATCTTT. This codes for CALGGLLGAGGYGSYTDKLIF.

The chain is built from TRDV2 and TRDJ1; 8 nucleotides line up with TRDD3. The CDR3 runs to 20 residues. V was pared by 9 bases and J by 0 bases, with 26 bases of the junction left unmatched. Germline V CDR1 and CDR2: GEAIGNYY, EKD. CDR3: CATVWGTHAPAYSDTDKLIF. The CDR3 DNA is TGTGCCACCGTCTGGGGGACCCACGCCCCCGCATACAGCGACACCGATAAACTCATCTTT.

The chain employs TRDV1 and TRDJ1; 9 bases map to TRDD3. Germline V CDR1 and CDR2: TSWWSYY, QGS. The CDR3 loop spans 20 amino acids. Unmatched junction bases numbered 20, after V lost 1 base and J lost 5 bases. The CDR3 nucleotides read TGTGCTCTTGGGGAACCTTCCCCCATCGACTGGGGGACCAACGGAGATAAACTCATCTTT. It translates to CALGEPSPIDWGTNGDKLIF.

This clone was seen a few times. The rearrangement uses TRDV1 and TRDJ1, with TRDD3 identical over 12 bases. The CDR3 loop spans 20 amino acids. J lost 0 bases, V lost 2 bases, and 13 bases had no gene match. The germline V gene has CDR1 TSWWSYY and CDR2 QGS. For the CDR3, the DNA is TGTGCTCTTGGGGAAAGGGCACCCTGTACTGGGGGATACTACACCGATAAACTCATCTTT. It encodes CALGERAPCTGGYYTDKLIF.

The J gene is TRDJ1, the V gene TRDV1; 7 bases line up with TRDD3. This CDR3 has 16 residues. The germline gives CDR1 TSWWSYY, CDR2 QGS. Germline trimming cut 9 bases from V and 0 bases from J; bases unmatched to any gene: 13. The CDR3 bases are TGTGCTCTAAGCCGGGGTGGGGGAATGTACACCGATAAACTCATCTTT. It is translated as CALSRGGGMYTDKLIF.

This clone was observed a handful of times. The chain is built from TRDV1 and TRDJ1; D may match TRDD2 or TRDD3 (5 bases each). The germline V gene encodes CDR1 TSWWSYY and CDR2 QGS. The CDR3 is 21 amino acids. Between the trimmed V and J ends, which lost 2 bases and 2 bases, there was a span of 30 bases. The CDR3 DNA reads as TGTGCTCTTGGGGAAAGAAGGATGGTGCGTTTCCTCCTGATACTGACCGATAAACTCATCTTT. Residues: CALGERRMVRFLLILTDKLIF.

The chain links TRDV1 to TRDJ1; 7 bases are shared with TRDD2. The germline gives CDR1 TSWWSYY, CDR2 QGS. V lost 6 bases and J lost 0; bases outside the gene matches: 31. This CDR3 is 23 amino acids long. The CDR3 is CALGRVIPTLGLVHPRHTDKLIF. The CDR3, as DNA: TGTGCTCTTGGACGAGTAATTCCTACGCTTGGCCTGGTCCATCCGAGGCACACCGATAAACTCATCTTT.

Concerning this clone: The junction departs from the called germline gene at one end, perhaps through a read error. V usage is TRDV1 and J usage is TRDJ1, with D tentatively TRDD3 (6 bases). The CDR3 is 21 amino acids. CDR1 and CDR2 from the germline V gene are TSWWSYY and QGS. In nucleotides, the CDR3 is TGTGCTCTTGGGGAAAGCGTTCACCCCGTATTGGGGGCCTCGTACACCGATAAACTCATCTTC. Translation gives CALGESVHPVLGASYTDKLIF.

V is TRDV2 and J is TRDJ1; TRDD3 matches at 10 bases. The J segment lost 12 bases and the V segment lost 9 bases, leaving 18 bases of the junction unmatched. The CDR3 is 14 amino acids. CDR1 is GEAIGNYY and CDR2 is EKD in the germline V gene. CDR3 residues: CAILGDHQGLHVIF. The CDR3 DNA reads as TGTGCCATACTGGGGGATCACCAAGGACTGCATGTCATCTTT.

The chain uses TRDV1 and TRDJ1; the D is unclear. V was cut by 3 bases and J by 3 bases, with 11 bases left in between. This CDR3 has 14 amino acids. Germline CDR1 TSWWSYY, CDR2 QGS. The CDR3 here is CALGDPLSPDKLIF. CDR3 DNA: TGTGCTCTTGGGGACCCCCTATCACCCGATAAACTCATCTTT.

The chain is built from TRDV2 and TRDJ1, with 9 bases fitting TRDD3. Germline CDR1 GEAIGNYY, CDR2 EKD. This CDR3 has 16 amino acids. Trimming cost V 3 bases and J 0 bases; bases outside gene matches: 7. This chain's CDR3 is CACDPVLGDYTDKLIF. DNA for the CDR3: TGTGCCTGTGACCCAGTACTGGGGGACTACACCGATAAACTCATCTTT.

This chain connects TRDV1 to TRDJ1; a possible D gene is TRDD3 (6 bases). Germline CDR1 reads TSWWSYY; CDR2 reads QGS. V was cut by 3 bases and J by 0 bases, with 38 bases left in between. This CDR3 region has 24 residues. The CDR3 loop is CALGDFTTAFERTGPQTYTDKLIF. In nucleotides, the CDR3 is TGTGCTCTTGGGGACTTCACCACGGCCTTCGAACGTACTGGGCCCCAGACATACACCGATAAACTCATCTTT.

This clone was seen only a few times. The chain combines TRDV2 with TRDJ1, with D tentatively TRDD3 (6 bases). V gave up 0 bases and J gave up 6 bases, with 19 bases separating them. CDR1 is GEAIGNYY and CDR2 is EKD in the germline V gene. CDR3 size: 16 residues. CDR3 in amino acids: CACDTEYGIRGNKLIF. DNA of the CDR3: TGTGCCTGTGACACCGAGTATGGGATAAGGGGGAATAAACTCATCTTT.

This clone has more than one count but fewer than ten. This chain links TRDV1 with TRDJ1; D is perhaps TRDD3 (8 bases). Germline V lookup: CDR1 TSWWSYY, CDR2 QGS. The CDR3 is 24 residues long. Between the trimmed V and J ends, which lost 0 bases and 0 bases, there was a span of 35 bases. CDR3 loop: CALGELPPPSLYWGEPTYTDKLIF. As DNA, the CDR3 is TGTGCTCTTGGGGAACTCCCCCCGCCTTCCTTGTACTGGGGGGAACCGACGTACACCGATAAACTCATCTTT.

This clone has a handful of counts. V gene TRDV1 combines with J gene TRDJ1; tentatively, D is TRDD2 (6 bases). This CDR3 comprises 18 residues. Trimming stripped 3 bases from V and 4 bases from J, with 24 bases between. The V gene's germline CDR1 is TSWWSYY and CDR2 QGS. CDR3 nucleotide sequence: TGTGCTCTTGGGGAGGGCCTTCCCCTGGCGTGGCGGGTCGATAAACTCATCTTT. This encodes CALGEGLPLAWRVDKLIF.

The chain combines TRDV1 with TRDJ1; weak D call: TRDD3 (8 bases). This CDR3 contains 18 residues. Between the trimmed V and J ends, which lost 4 bases and 0 bases, there was a span of 21 bases. Looked up from germline, CDR1 is TSWWSYY and CDR2 is QGS. The CDR3 is CALGALLPSWGNTDKLIF. CDR3 coding DNA: TGTGCTCTTGGGGCGCTACTTCCTTCCTGGGGGAACACCGATAAACTCATCTTT.

The chain couples TRDV1 to TRDJ1, with 12 nucleotides matching TRDD3. CDR3 size: 28 residues. Germline lookup yields CDR1 TSWWSYY and CDR2 QGS. V was pared by 1 base and J by 0 bases, with 36 bases of the junction left unmatched. The CDR3 region has the DNA TGTGCTCTTGGGGAACGGGGTTCTTACCTTCCTACGTCCGCATCCGGTACTGGGGGATACCGGTACACCGATAAACTCATCTTT. Its protein is CALGERGSYLPTSASGTGGYRYTDKLIF.

This clone was counted a few times. This chain links TRDV1 with TRDJ1, with TRDD3 matching 9 bases. The germline gives CDR1 TSWWSYY, CDR2 QGS. J lost 2 bases, V lost 0 bases, and 7 bases had no gene match. CDR3 length: 17 amino acids. The chain's CDR3 is CALGELWGMVGTDKLIF. CDR3 sequence (DNA): TGTGCTCTTGGGGAACTCTGGGGGATGGTCGGAACCGATAAACTCATCTTT.

The chain recombines TRDV1 with TRDJ1; the match to TRDD2 covers 7 bases. The CDR3 extends over 18 amino acids. Germline CDR1 and CDR2: TSWWSYY and QGS. The trim removed 5 bases at V and 0 bases at J, leaving 15 bases unmatched. CDR3 DNA sequence: TGTGCTCTTGGGACCCCCTTCCTGTTCCTAGGGGACACCGATAAACTCATCTTT. Translation: CALGTPFLFLGDTDKLIF.

This chain joins TRDV1 and TRDJ1; D may be TRDD2 or TRDD3 (8 bases each). The CDR3 is made up of 20 amino acids. V dropped 6 bases and J dropped 4 bases, with 33 bases sitting between them. Germline V gene data show CDR1 as TSWWSYY and CDR2 as QGS. The CDR3 nucleotides are TGTGCTCTTGGCAGGCTTCCTACGAGACTGGGGGCCAGAAGGAGCGATAAACTCATCTTT. It yields the protein CALGRLPTRLGARRSDKLIF.